This T cell receptor beta chain came from a study of post-analysis software for immune sequencing data. Germline V CDR1 and CDR2: MDHEN, SYDVKM. This CDR3 is built from 12 residues. V lost 5 bases and J lost 11, with 13 bases in between. Study-level results: There were about five TRBV segments more frequent in patients than controls, and TRBV5-6, TRBV5-1 and TRBV20-1 were among them. The F measure placed samples prepared in the same batch into strongly shared clusters.

As regards this clonotype: Its antigen is unidentified.

Included in the TCR beta cDNA libraries were unique molecular identifiers. A single record per CDR3 protein comes from TCRdb applying MiXCR to the PCR reads. This sample has about 460,000 distinct CDR3 sequences; nearly 45% occur once, and the top ten carry about 12%. Sequencing used blood. The chain uses TRBV28 and TRBJ2-1; TRBD1 might be the D (5 bases). This TCR derives from a girl aged 10 to 17 with multiple sclerosis. The CDR3 nucleotides read TGTGCCAGCAGTCCTACAGACAGAAAGCAGTTCTTC. It codes for CASSPTDRKQFF.